This T cell receptor beta chain comes out of a study of beta chain features in type 1 diabetes. Purity exceeding 95% was reached by all sorted populations. Reverse transcription of all isolated RNA meant that expressed TCRB transcripts were sequenced. Only in-frame clones appear in the TCRdb table, and some are missing; sequencing was by immunoSEQ multiplex PCR. Of hundreds of thousands of clones in the sample, around 15% were seen once. This clone has just a few counts. V was shortened by 7 bases and J by 1 base, with 11 bases between the two germline ends. CDR3 length: 14 residues. Germline V lookup: CDR1 SNHLY, CDR2 FYNNEI.

The V gene is TRBV2, the J gene TRBJ1-5; no clear D gene. The sequencing sample was made of naive CD4+ T cells from blood. The sequence was obtained from a man aged 18-30 years in good health. The CDR3 sequence: CASNSRESNQPQHF. The CDR3 coding sequence is TGTGCCAGCAATTCGAGGGAGAGCAATCAGCCCCAGCATTTT.